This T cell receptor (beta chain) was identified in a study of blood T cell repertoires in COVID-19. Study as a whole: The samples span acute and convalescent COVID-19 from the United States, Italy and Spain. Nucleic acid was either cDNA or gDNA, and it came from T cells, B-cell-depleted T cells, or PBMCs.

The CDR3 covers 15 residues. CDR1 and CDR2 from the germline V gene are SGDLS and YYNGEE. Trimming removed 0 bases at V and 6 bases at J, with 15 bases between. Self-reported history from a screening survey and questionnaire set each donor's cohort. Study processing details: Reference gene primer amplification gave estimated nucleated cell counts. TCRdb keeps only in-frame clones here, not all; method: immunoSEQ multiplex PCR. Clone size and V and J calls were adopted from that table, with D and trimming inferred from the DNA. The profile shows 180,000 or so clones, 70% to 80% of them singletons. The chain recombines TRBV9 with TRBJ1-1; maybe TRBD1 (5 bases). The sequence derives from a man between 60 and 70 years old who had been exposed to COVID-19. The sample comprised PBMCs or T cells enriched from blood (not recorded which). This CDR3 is CASSVDGQGNAEAFF. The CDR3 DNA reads TGTGCCAGCAGCGTAGATGGGCAGGGAAACGCTGAAGCTTTCTTT.